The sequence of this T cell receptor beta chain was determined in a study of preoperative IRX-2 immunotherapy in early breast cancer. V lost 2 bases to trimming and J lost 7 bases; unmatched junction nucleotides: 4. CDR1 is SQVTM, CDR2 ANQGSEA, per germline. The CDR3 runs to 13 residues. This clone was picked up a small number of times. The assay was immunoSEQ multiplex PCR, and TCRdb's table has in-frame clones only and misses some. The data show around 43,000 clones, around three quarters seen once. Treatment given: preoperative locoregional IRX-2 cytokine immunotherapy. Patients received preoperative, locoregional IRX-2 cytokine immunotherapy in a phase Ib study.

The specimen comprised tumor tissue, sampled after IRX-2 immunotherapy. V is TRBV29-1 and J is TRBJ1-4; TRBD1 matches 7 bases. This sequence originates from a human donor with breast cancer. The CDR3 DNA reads TGCAGCGTTGAAATTCAGGGGGGTGAAAAACTGTTTTTT. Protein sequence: CSVEIQGGEKLFF.